A selection of T cell receptor beta chains follows, all from one sample in a study of patients and donors after allogeneic stem cell transplantation. Each CDR3 protein is one row after TCRdb ran MiXCR on the RT-PCR reads. The sample comprises some 150,000 distinct CDR3 sequences, approximately 35% of which are singletons, and 40% to 55% rests with the top ten. The sequencing sample was made of blood, either unsorted or a sorted T cell fraction (not recorded which). The receptor set was obtained from a human donor who was either an allogeneic HSCT recipient or a stem cell or donor lymphocyte infusion donor (not recorded which). It is not recorded whose cells these are; they may come from a transplant donor. Both conserved end residues are part of each CDR3. D genes are given only for firm matches. Part of the rows lack a size; the others show once, few, many or a class for expanded clones.

d_gene: .
abundance: .
v_gene: TRBV12-3/TRBV12-4
j_gene: TRBJ2-3
CDR3aa: CASSLLAGTDTQYF
CDR3nt: TGTGCCAGCAGTTTATTGGCAGGGACAGATACGCAGTATTTT

d_gene: .
abundance: .
v_gene: TRBV28
j_gene: TRBJ1-3
CDR3aa: CASSFGQGGRNTIYF
CDR3nt: TGTGCCAGCAGTTTTGGGCAGGGAGGGCGAAACACCATATATTTT

d_gene: .
abundance: .
v_gene: TRBV6-5
j_gene: TRBJ1-2
CDR3aa: CASSYSRDRAYGYTF
CDR3nt: TGTGCCAGCAGTTACTCGCGGGACCGCGCCTATGGCTACACCTTC

d_gene: .
abundance: .
v_gene: TRBV3-1
j_gene: TRBJ1-1
CDR3aa: CASIGGEWDTEAFF
CDR3nt: TGTGCCAGCATAGGGGGGGAATGGGACACTGAAGCTTTCTTT

d_gene: .
abundance: .
v_gene: TRBV12-3/TRBV12-4
j_gene: TRBJ1-5
CDR3aa: CASSSTGPHQHF
CDR3nt: TGTGCCAGCAGTTCAACGGGCCCTCACCAGCATTTT

d_gene: TRBD1
abundance: few
v_gene: TRBV19
j_gene: TRBJ1-1
CDR3aa: CASSPDLRLGQGLAFF
CDR3nt: TGTGCCAGTAGTCCAGACCTCCGGTTGGGACAGGGGTTGGCTTTCTTT

d_gene: .
abundance: .
v_gene: TRBV4-3
j_gene: TRBJ1-5
CDR3aa: CASSQDLGYNQPQHF
CDR3nt: TGCGCCAGCAGCCAAGATTTGGGGTACAATCAGCCCCAGCATTTT

d_gene: .
abundance: .
v_gene: TRBV7-9
j_gene: TRBJ1-1
CDR3aa: CASSWGGDPEAFF
CDR3nt: TGTGCCAGCAGCTGGGGCGGGGACCCAGAAGCTTTCTTT

d_gene: .
abundance: .
v_gene: TRBV10-3
j_gene: TRBJ1-5
CDR3aa: CAIKREPNQPQHF
CDR3nt: TGTGCCATCAAGAGGGAGCCGAATCAGCCCCAGCATTTT

d_gene: TRBD2
abundance: few
v_gene: TRBV3-1
j_gene: TRBJ2-7
CDR3aa: CASSQEGLAGSYEQYF
CDR3nt: TGTGCCAGCAGCCAAGAAGGACTAGCGGGGAGTTACGAGCAGTACTTC

d_gene: .
abundance: .
v_gene: TRBV4-3
j_gene: TRBJ1-4
CDR3aa: CASSQDRLTTNEKLFF
CDR3nt: TGCGCCAGCAGCCAAGACAGGCTTACAACTAATGAAAAACTGTTTTTT

d_gene: .
abundance: .
v_gene: TRBV5-4
j_gene: TRBJ2-1
CDR3aa: CASSFVGDEQFF
CDR3nt: TGTGCCAGCAGCTTCGTCGGAGATGAGCAGTTCTTC

d_gene: .
abundance: .
v_gene: TRBV12-3/TRBV12-4
j_gene: TRBJ1-5
CDR3aa: CASSLSLINQPQHF
CDR3nt: TGTGCCAGCAGTTTAAGCTTAATAAATCAGCCCCAGCATTTT

d_gene: .
abundance: .
v_gene: TRBV24-1
j_gene: TRBJ1-2
CDR3aa: CATSDPGRYGYTF
CDR3nt: TGTGCCACCAGTGACCCCGGGAGGTATGGCTACACCTTC

d_gene: .
abundance: few
v_gene: TRBV6-5
j_gene: TRBJ2-2
CDR3aa: CASSYLTQDTGELFF
CDR3nt: TGTGCCAGCAGTTACCTCACCCAGGACACCGGGGAGCTGTTTTTT

d_gene: .
abundance: few
v_gene: TRBV24-1
j_gene: TRBJ1-1
CDR3aa: CATSGKGGTEAFF
CDR3nt: TGTGCCACCAGTGGGAAAGGGGGAACTGAAGCTTTCTTT

d_gene: TRBD1
abundance: .
v_gene: TRBV12-3/TRBV12-4
j_gene: TRBJ1-1
CDR3aa: CASSPGQDTEAFF
CDR3nt: TGTGCCAGCAGTCCCGGACAGGACACTGAAGCTTTCTTT

d_gene: .
abundance: .
v_gene: TRBV5-1
j_gene: TRBJ2-3
CDR3aa: CASSPKPTDTQYF
CDR3nt: TGCGCCAGCAGCCCGAAGCCCACAGATACGCAGTATTTT

d_gene: .
abundance: few
v_gene: TRBV4-3
j_gene: TRBJ1-1
CDR3aa: CASSHMPPNTEAFF
CDR3nt: TGCGCCAGCAGCCACATGCCTCCGAACACTGAAGCTTTCTTT

d_gene: .
abundance: .
v_gene: TRBV12-3/TRBV12-4
j_gene: TRBJ2-7
CDR3aa: CASSLSQESIHEQYF
CDR3nt: TGTGCCAGCAGTTTGTCCCAAGAGAGCATCCACGAGCAGTACTTC

d_gene: .
abundance: .
v_gene: TRBV11-2
j_gene: TRBJ1-5
CDR3aa: CASSLEQGSQPQHF
CDR3nt: TGTGCCAGCAGCTTAGAACAGGGAAGCCAGCCCCAGCATTTT

d_gene: .
abundance: .
v_gene: TRBV9
j_gene: TRBJ2-5
CDR3aa: CASSSPTGSGRETQYF
CDR3nt: TGTGCCAGCAGCTCTCCTACAGGGTCGGGTCGGGAGACCCAGTACTTC

d_gene: TRBD1
abundance: once
v_gene: TRBV20-1
j_gene: TRBJ2-4
CDR3aa: CSVDRGDIQYF
CDR3nt: TGCAGCGTCGACAGGGGCGACATTCAGTACTTC

d_gene: .
abundance: .
v_gene: TRBV9
j_gene: TRBJ2-3
CDR3aa: CASSVDGDSTDTQYF
CDR3nt: TGTGCCAGCAGCGTTGACGGGGACAGCACAGATACGCAGTATTTT

d_gene: .
abundance: .
v_gene: TRBV9
j_gene: TRBJ1-2
CDR3aa: CASSEGQGGNYGYTF
CDR3nt: TGTGCCAGCAGCGAGGGGCAGGGAGGCAACTATGGCTACACCTTC

d_gene: TRBD1
abundance: many
v_gene: TRBV24-1
j_gene: TRBJ1-2
CDR3aa: CATSEEGARGYTF
CDR3nt: TGTGCCACCAGTGAAGAGGGGGCGCGTGGCTACACCTTC

d_gene: .
abundance: .
v_gene: TRBV15
j_gene: TRBJ1-2
CDR3aa: CATSRGQDSPYGYTF
CDR3nt: TGTGCCACCAGCAGAGGGCAGGACTCCCCCTATGGCTACACCTTC

d_gene: TRBD1
abundance: .
v_gene: TRBV11-2
j_gene: TRBJ1-4
CDR3aa: CASSGTGDFNEKLFF
CDR3nt: TGTGCCAGCAGCGGGACAGGGGATTTTAATGAAAAACTGTTTTTT

d_gene: .
abundance: few
v_gene: TRBV12-3/TRBV12-4
j_gene: TRBJ1-5
CDR3aa: CASSSWVGLGNQPQHF
CDR3nt: TGTGCCAGCAGTTCCTGGGTAGGTCTTGGCAATCAGCCCCAGCATTTT

d_gene: .
abundance: .
v_gene: TRBV7-8
j_gene: TRBJ1-6
CDR3aa: CASSLQGRSPLHF
CDR3nt: TGTGCCAGCAGCCTGCAGGGCCGTTCACCCCTCCACTTT

d_gene: .
abundance: .
v_gene: TRBV5-1
j_gene: TRBJ1-4
CDR3aa: CASSYIQGGEKLFF
CDR3nt: TGTGCCAGCAGCTATATACAGGGAGGAGAAAAACTGTTTTTT

d_gene: .
abundance: few
v_gene: TRBV6-5
j_gene: TRBJ1-1
CDR3aa: CASSPLVRDFSEAFF
CDR3nt: TGTGCCAGCAGTCCCTTGGTCCGAGACTTTTCTGAAGCTTTCTTT

d_gene: .
abundance: few
v_gene: TRBV5-1
j_gene: TRBJ1-5
CDR3aa: CASSLRDDQPQHF
CDR3nt: TGCGCCAGCAGCTTGCGGGATGATCAGCCCCAGCATTTT

d_gene: TRBD1
abundance: few
v_gene: TRBV7-2
j_gene: TRBJ1-1
CDR3aa: CASSLEVRGLGGEAFF
CDR3nt: TGTGCCAGCAGCTTAGAAGTCAGGGGGCTGGGTGGTGAAGCTTTCTTT

d_gene: .
abundance: .
v_gene: TRBV2
j_gene: TRBJ2-2
CDR3aa: CASSGVGSNTGELFF
CDR3nt: TGTGCCAGCAGTGGAGTAGGCTCGAACACCGGGGAGCTGTTTTTT

d_gene: .
abundance: few
v_gene: TRBV29-1
j_gene: TRBJ1-2
CDR3aa: CSVGVGYTF
CDR3nt: TGCAGCGTTGGGGTCGGCTACACCTTC

d_gene: .
abundance: .
v_gene: TRBV4-1
j_gene: TRBJ2-2
CDR3aa: CASSQEGGPANTGELFF
CDR3nt: TGCGCCAGCAGCCAAGAAGGCGGGCCTGCGAACACCGGGGAGCTGTTTTTT

d_gene: .
abundance: few
v_gene: TRBV6-2/TRBV6-3
j_gene: TRBJ2-7
CDR3aa: CASSYSDEQYF
CDR3nt: TGTGCCAGCAGTTACTCCGACGAGCAGTACTTC

d_gene: .
abundance: few
v_gene: TRBV28
j_gene: TRBJ1-1
CDR3aa: CASTIGAVRTEAFF
CDR3nt: TGTGCCAGCACGATAGGTGCCGTTAGAACTGAAGCTTTCTTT

d_gene: .
abundance: .
v_gene: TRBV6-2/TRBV6-3
j_gene: TRBJ2-2
CDR3aa: CASSPSRPNTGELFF
CDR3nt: TGTGCCAGCAGCCCCAGCAGGCCGAACACCGGGGAGCTGTTTTTT

d_gene: .
abundance: .
v_gene: TRBV12-3/TRBV12-4
j_gene: TRBJ1-2
CDR3aa: CASSLSRAYGYTF
CDR3nt: TGTGCCAGCAGTTTATCCAGGGCCTATGGCTACACCTTC

d_gene: .
abundance: .
v_gene: TRBV20-1
j_gene: TRBJ1-2
CDR3aa: CSPPLGLNYGYTF
CDR3nt: TGCAGCCCCCCCCTGGGCTTAAACTATGGCTACACCTTC

d_gene: TRBD2
abundance: .
v_gene: TRBV7-3
j_gene: TRBJ2-1
CDR3aa: CASSLTPSGGAFEQFF
CDR3nt: TGTGCCAGCAGCTTAACCCCTAGCGGGGGGGCCTTTGAGCAGTTCTTC

d_gene: .
abundance: .
v_gene: TRBV10-3
j_gene: TRBJ1-4
CDR3aa: CAISRDSFNEKLFF
CDR3nt: TGTGCCATCAGCCGGGACTCCTTTAATGAAAAACTGTTTTTT